This is a list of T cell receptor beta chains from one sample in a study of control samples from healthy donors and cancer patients. Only in-frame clones appear in the TCRdb table, and some are missing; sequencing was by immunoSEQ multiplex PCR. Here the sample spans 100,000 to 150,000 clones, roughly 86% being singletons. Sequenced sample: blood. The source is a man aged 60 to 69 in good health. CDR3s leave out the opening cysteine and the closing phenylalanine or tryptophan.

>TRBV28
ASSFKTGAF
>TRBV5-1
ASSLLDRVTEAF
>TRBV27
ASSLGELGTEAF
>TRBV10-1
ASSEKGSSNQPQH
>TRBV7-2
ASSLGTGGNTIY
>TRBV12-3/TRBV12-4
ASSLDQPQH
>TRBV19
ASSISVSRTDTQY
>TRBV5-1
ASSLAPDREQF
>TRBV7-9
ASSLISRLDEQY
>TRBV27
ASSTGGGRQF
>TRBV12-3/TRBV12-4
ASSLIKNEQF
>TRBV2
ASRDRLAGSYEQY
>TRBV3-1/TRBV3-2
ASRHWGQGSETQY
>TRBV4-1
ASSPWTGRDNEQF
>TRBV7-8
ASSFSIGGQGSYNEQF
>TRBV6-5
ASRQGHQPQH